Shown below are 10 T cell receptor beta chains from a single sample sequenced in a study of resident and recirculating memory T cells in vitiligo. The data were produced by immunoSEQ multiplex PCR, yet TCRdb's version contains in-frame clones alone and is incomplete. The table lists tens of thousands of clones, about 89% of them singletons, with roughly 5% in the top ten. The material sequenced was blood. These receptor sequences come from a male donor with vitiligo.

The rearrangement uses TRBV6-5 and TRBJ1-2; 8 bases line up with TRBD1. Germline V gene data show CDR1 as MNHEY and CDR2 as SVGAGI. With V trimmed by 6 bases and J by 8 bases, 5 bases remained unmatched. The CDR3 is 12 residues long. CDR3 bases: TGTGCCAGCAGAAGGACAGGGTCCGGCTACACCTTC. This translates into CASRRTGSGYTF.

This clone was seen a few times. The rearrangement links TRBV27 to TRBJ1-2; TRBD1 aligns across 7 bases. CDR1 and CDR2 from the germline V gene are MNHEY and SMNVEV (reference sequence). The CDR3 consists of 13 residues. The V segment lost 8 bases and the J segment 4 bases; nucleotides outside the gene matches: 7. The CDR3 region is CASGPGGIYGYTF. The CDR3 DNA is TGTGCCAGCGGACCAGGGGGAATCTATGGCTACACCTTC.

This chain connects TRBV28 to TRBJ1-2; D remains ambiguous. The germline gives CDR1 MDHEN, CDR2 SYDVKM. This CDR3 is built from 14 residues. The V end lost 4 bases, the J end lost 2 bases, and 11 bases lay between the germline ends. CDR3 nucleotide sequence: TGTGCCAGCAGTTCCTTGTCGTCGAACTATGGCTACACCTTC. This sequence encodes CASSSLSSNYGYTF.

V and J are TRBV4-2 and TRBJ2-5; 10 nucleotides line up with TRBD2. Trimming removed 4 bases from V and 2 bases from J; junction bases left unmatched: 16. In germline, CDR1 is LGHNA, CDR2 YNFKEQ. The CDR3 runs to 19 residues. The CDR3 sequence: CASSLQPYSGGLTQETQYF. DNA for the CDR3: TGTGCCAGCAGCCTTCAGCCGTATAGCGGGGGGCTTACGCAAGAGACCCAGTACTTC.

This chain connects TRBV6-5 to TRBJ2-3; perhaps TRBD2 as D (6 bases). CDR3 length: 16 amino acids. Germline V gene sequence: CDR1 MNHEY, CDR2 SVGAGI. V dropped 0 bases and J dropped 0 bases, with 10 bases sitting between them. The CDR3 is CASSYSRDSSTDTQYF. Here the CDR3 DNA reads TGTGCCAGCAGTTACTCCAGGGACTCTAGCACAGATACGCAGTATTTT.

The rearrangement links TRBV28 to TRBJ2-5, with D possibly matching TRBD2 (5 bases). CDR1 and CDR2 from the germline V gene are MDHEN and SYDVKM. This CDR3 contains 14 residues. V lost 4 bases and J lost 5, with 14 bases in between. The CDR3 sequence: CASSSPERVETQYF. The DNA of the CDR3 is TGTGCCAGCAGTTCCCCGGAGAGGGTGGAGACCCAGTACTTC.

The chain recombines TRBV19 with TRBJ1-5, with TRBD1 matching over 7 bases. CDR3 length equals 15 residues. V trimming: 5 bases; J trimming: 1 base; junction bases outside the gene matches: 5. Per germline, CDR1 LNHDA and CDR2 SQIVND (reference sequence). The CDR3 nucleotides are TGTGCCAGTAGTGGCAGGACAGGAAGCAATCAGCCCCAGCATTTT. It translates to CASSGRTGSNQPQHF. The variable domain in full, completed from reference TRBV19 and TRBJ1-5, reads DGGITQSPKYLFRKEGQNVTLSCEQNLNHDAMYWYRQDPGQGLRLIYYSQIVNDFQKGDIAEGYSVSREKKESFPLTVTSAQKNPTAFYLCASSGRTGSNQPQHFGDGTRLSIL.

The V call is TRBV4-1, the J call TRBJ2-4; no clear D gene. Trimming pared 1 base from V and 3 bases from J, leaving 16 bases between. The CDR3 runs to 17 residues. Germline CDR1 reads MGHRA; CDR2 reads YSYEKL. CDR3 sequence reads: CASSQAELVRGKNIQYF. CDR3 nucleotide sequence: TGCGCCAGCAGCCAAGCCGAGCTAGTTCGCGGCAAAAACATTCAGTACTTC.

The chain combines TRBV15 with TRBJ2-3; D might be TRBD2 (5 bases). This CDR3 contains 14 residues. CDR1 is LNHNV, CDR2 YYDKDF, per germline (reference sequence). V was cut by 3 bases and J by 5 bases, with 12 bases left in between. The CDR3: CATSRGEGRDTQYF. The DNA for the CDR3 is TGTGCCACCAGCAGGGGCGAGGGAAGAGATACGCAGTATTTT.

This clone has a handful of counts. Mismatch with germline at one junction end may stem from a read error. This chain links TRBV7-2 with TRBJ2-7; 10 nucleotides line up with TRBD2. This CDR3 is 12 amino acids long. Germline CDR1 is SGHTA and CDR2 is FQGNSA. The CDR3 loop reads CASSLAGAEQYF. The DNA of the CDR3 is TGTGCCAGCAGCCTAGCGGGGGCTGAGCAGTACTTC.